One and the same sample provided the 10 T cell receptor beta chains below, sequenced in a study of Ad26.COV2.S vaccination and SARS-CoV-2 variants. Some clones are missing from TCRdb's copy, which holds only in-frame ones; the method was immunoSEQ multiplex PCR. The table records around 400,000 clones, roughly 90% of them present only once. Treatment of the sample: roughly 19 received Ad26.COV2.S at low or high dose, single or two shots; 5 received placebo; per-sample allocation not given. Sampling occurred on day 63 after the first vaccine or placebo injection. The input for sequencing was peripheral blood, taken in a trial of Ad26.COV2.S vaccine versus placebo. All receptors come from a person between 18 and 59 years old who received the Ad26.COV2.S COVID-19 vaccine or a placebo.

The chain combines TRBV29-1 with TRBJ1-1, with unresolved D. Trimming took off 7 bases at V and 1 base at J, with 10 bases between the two ends. The CDR3 consists of 12 residues. The germline CDR1 and CDR2 sequences are SQVTM and ANQGSEA. DNA of the CDR3: TGCAGCGCTGGGAGCCAGAACACTGAAGCTTTCTTT. Protein sequence: CSAGSQNTEAFF.

V is TRBV7-9 and J is TRBJ2-2, with D possibly matching TRBD1 (5 bases). The CDR3 length is 14 residues. V was pared by 5 bases and J by 6 bases, with 13 bases between. Per germline, CDR1 SEHNR and CDR2 FQNEAQ (reference sequence). CDR3 in amino acids: CASSPGFASGELFF. The DNA for the CDR3 is TGTGCCAGCAGCCCAGGGTTTGCATCCGGGGAGCTGTTTTTT.

V usage is TRBV5-6 and J usage is TRBJ1-2; D gene uncertain. CDR3 length equals 14 residues. CDR1 is SGHDT, CDR2 YYEEEE, per germline. V was pared by 3 bases and J by 7 bases, with 16 bases between. The DNA of the CDR3 is TGTGCCAGCAGCTCCGGACGGGCTACTGGTGGCTACACCTTC. This translates into CASSSGRATGGYTF.

This rearrangement joins TRBV5-4 to TRBJ2-1, with 7 bases aligning to TRBD2. After removal of 4 bases from V and 4 bases from J, the junction contained 14 bases not matched to a gene. The germline V gene encodes CDR1 SGHNT and CDR2 YYREEE (reference sequence). The CDR3 has 17 residues. The CDR3 protein is CASSRRGREYGYNEQFF. DNA of the CDR3: TGTGCCAGCAGCCGGAGAGGGCGGGAGTACGGGTACAATGAGCAGTTCTTC.

The rearrangement links TRBV5-5 to TRBJ1-6; maybe TRBD1 (5 bases). The CDR3 runs to 16 residues. Germline assignment: CDR1 SGHKS and CDR2 YYEKEE (reference sequence). Trimming removed 5 bases from V and 0 bases from J, with 12 bases in between. CDR3 loop: CASSMAGGSYNSPLHF. The DNA for the CDR3 is TGTGCCAGCAGTATGGCGGGGGGCTCCTATAATTCACCCCTCCACTTT.

This rearrangement joins TRBV6-1 to TRBJ1-1; 8 positions agree with TRBD1. The CDR3 is 14 residues long. CDR1 and CDR2 (germline): MNHNS, SASEGT. V dropped 1 base and J dropped 10; count of bases not matched to a gene: 8. CDR3 sequence reads: CASSEEPTQGGAFF. DNA of the CDR3: TGTGCCAGCAGTGAAGAACCCACACAGGGGGGAGCTTTCTTT.

The chain uses TRBV7-9 and TRBJ2-1, with D perhaps being TRBD1 or TRBD2 (5 bases each). V was clipped by 6 bases and J by 3 bases, with 15 bases between them. The length of the CDR3 is 15 residues. CDR1 is SEHNR and CDR2 is FQNEAQ in the germline V gene (reference sequence). This CDR3 reads CASSLGVSGYNEQFF. CDR3 DNA sequence: TGTGCCAGCAGTCTGGGGGTGAGCGGCTACAATGAGCAGTTCTTC.

This sequence joins TRBV10-3 and TRBJ1-4; D is unresolved. The CDR3 consists of 11 residues. Deletions cut 6 bases from V and 8 bases from J, with 7 bases between. The germline V gene has CDR1 ENHRY and CDR2 SYGVKD. CDR3 nucleotides: TGTGCCATCAGCCCGGGAGAAAAACTGTTTTTT. Translating gives CAISPGEKLFF.

The rearrangement links TRBV5-1 to TRBJ2-2; 7 bases line up with TRBD1. Germline V gives CDR1 SGHRS, CDR2 YFSETQ. This CDR3 has 16 amino acids. The V segment lost 2 bases and the J segment 4 bases; nucleotides outside the gene matches: 8. CDR3 sequence reads: CASSLTRDRSTGELFF. CDR3 nucleotides: TGCGCCAGCAGCTTAACTCGGGACAGAAGCACCGGGGAGCTGTTTTTT. Using reference TRBV5-1 and TRBJ2-2 for the parts outside the CDR3, the full variable domain is KAGVTQTPRYLIKTRGQQVTLSCSPISGHRSVSWYQQTPGQGLQFLFEYFSETQRNKGNFPGRFSGRQFSNSRSEMNVSTLELGDSALYLCASSLTRDRSTGELFFGEGSRLTVL.

This chain uses TRBV7-2 with TRBJ2-1; TRBD2 is a possible D gene (7 bases). This CDR3 contains 16 residues. V was clipped by 6 bases and J by 6 bases, with 21 bases between them. CDR1 and CDR2 from the germline V gene are SGHTA and FQGNSA. This CDR3 reads CASSWGGDALRNEQFF. The CDR3, as DNA: TGTGCCAGCAGTTGGGGGGGCGATGCGTTACGCAATGAGCAGTTCTTC.